This T cell receptor beta chain was sequenced in a study of blood T cell repertoires in COVID-19. As to this clone: Additional DNA sequences in this sample encode the identical CDR3.

Libraries were prepared by immunoSEQ multiplex PCR; TCRdb keeps only in-frame clonotypes and omits some of them. The sample has a few hundred thousand clones, about 90% seen once; the top ten hold approximately 0.93%. The sample taken for sequencing was PBMCs or T cells enriched from blood (not recorded which). This clonotype originated in a woman aged 25 to 45 who had recovered from COVID-19.

CDR3 in DNA: TGTGCCAGCAGCTTAGTGTTACAGGGTTATAATTCACCCCTCCACTTT. Protein: CASSLVLQGYNSPLHF. The chain joins TRBV7-2 to TRBJ1-6; D possibly corresponds to TRBD1 (6 bases). V lost 1 base and J lost 4, with 11 bases in between. The CDR3 covers 16 residues. Germline loops: CDR1 SGHTA, CDR2 FQGNSA.